The rows below give T cell receptor beta chains drawn from one sample of a study of T cell repertoires in cytomegalovirus infection. MiXCR, applied by TCRdb to the reads, yields one record per CDR3 protein. Here the sample spans 800,000 to 950,000 distinct CDR3 sequences, about 31% being singletons. Their antigen targets remain unknown. The material was cultured CD8+ T cells from PBMCs, obtained from culture after CMV antigen stimulation. Receptors originate from a human donor in good health (CMV status not recorded). Some clones in this sample may be carry-over from other donors' samples. CDR3s include the opening cysteine and the closing phenylalanine or tryptophan. A D gene is named only where the DNA matches it firmly. Not every row has a clone size; where given, it reads once, few, many or a size class.

v_call	clone_size	j_call	d_call	cdr3_nt	cdr3_aa
TRBV13	.	TRBJ2-7	.	TGTGCCAGCAGCTCCTTGGGAGAATCCTCCTACGAGCAGTACTTC	CASSSLGESSYEQYF
TRBV20-1	many	TRBJ1-4	.	TGCAGTGCTAGAGATAGACAGGACCCCCTTGAAAAACTGTTTTTT	CSARDRQDPLEKLFF
TRBV19	few	TRBJ1-1	TRBD1	TGTGCCAGTAGCGCGACAGGGCTCAACACTGAAGCTTTCTTT	CASSATGLNTEAFF
TRBV28	.	TRBJ2-5	TRBD1	TGTGCCAGCAGTTTATCGGCAGGGGGCGGTGAGACCCAGTACTTC	CASSLSAGGGETQYF
TRBV3-1	.	TRBJ2-1	.	TGTGCCAGCAGCCAAGCCCCGCTCGATGAGCAGTTCTTC	CASSQAPLDEQFF
TRBV18	.	TRBJ1-5	.	TGTGCCAGCTCACCCATGGCACAGCCTTTGGGGGGAAATCAGCCCCAGCATTTT	CASSPMAQPLGGNQPQHF
TRBV7-2	many	TRBJ1-2	.	TGTGCCAGCAGCCAGGGTCACTCCCTCTATGGCTACACCTTC	CASSQGHSLYGYTF
TRBV2	.	TRBJ1-5	.	TGTGCCAGCGTCAAAACCTCCAGCGCAGGAGGCGTACAGCCCCAGCATTTT	CASVKTSSAGGVQPQHF
TRBV27	few	TRBJ2-7	.	TGTGCCAGCAGTTTCCGAGGCTCCTACGAGCAGTACTTC	CASSFRGSYEQYF
TRBV5-6	few	TRBJ2-1	TRBD1	TGTGCCAGCAGCTGGACAGGGATAAACAATGAGCAGTTCTTC	CASSWTGINNEQFF
TRBV2	.	TRBJ2-1	.	TGTGCCAGCAGTGAATGGGCAGCGGGCCCGGCGTACAATGAGCAGTTCTTC	CASSEWAAGPAYNEQFF
TRBV25-1	few	TRBJ2-5	.	TGTGCCAGCAGCTTTGATTTACCACAAGAGACCCAGTACTTC	CASSFDLPQETQYF
TRBV11-1	.	TRBJ2-2	.	TGTGCCACGCCTCGGACGGGCACCGGGGAGCTGTTTTTT	CATPRTGTGELFF
TRBV27	.	TRBJ1-2	TRBD1	TGTGCCAGCACCAAGATCCCCCGGGACAGGGGACTTAACTATGGCTACACCTTC	CASTKIPRDRGLNYGYTF
TRBV6-2/TRBV6-3	few	TRBJ1-4	.	TGTGCCAGCAGTCCGGACAGCAGAAAACTGTTTTTT	CASSPDSRKLFF
TRBV28	.	TRBJ1-5	.	TGTGCCAGCAGTCACAGGGATTTGGATCAGCCCCAGCATTTT	CASSHRDLDQPQHF
TRBV6-1	.	TRBJ2-2	.	TGTGCCAGCAGGGCGGACTGGGGCACGGAGCTGTTTTTT	CASRADWGTELFF
TRBV12-3/TRBV12-4	.	TRBJ1-4	.	TGTGCCAGCAGTAGGCGACCTTTAACTAATGAAAAACTGTTTTTT	CASSRRPLTNEKLFF
TRBV12-3/TRBV12-4	many	TRBJ2-1	.	TGTGCCAGCAGCCCCCGATCACTCGGAACTCGGGCTTACAATGAGCAGTTCTTC	CASSPRSLGTRAYNEQFF
TRBV12-3/TRBV12-4	.	TRBJ2-1	.	TGTGCCAGCAGTTTAGTGGGACCCAACAATGAGCAGTTCTTC	CASSLVGPNNEQFF
TRBV27	few	TRBJ2-1	TRBD1	TGTGCCAGCAGTTTATACTTGACAGGGGCGATCCACAATGAGCAGTTCTTC	CASSLYLTGAIHNEQFF
TRBV6-5	many	TRBJ2-3	.	TGTGCCAGCAGTTACTCGTCCGAGGCGGCCGGCACAGATACGCAGTATTTT	CASSYSSEAAGTDTQYF
TRBV2	.	TRBJ2-2	.	TGTGCCAGCAGCCTGGGACTTTTTAAGGGGGCCGGGGAGCTGTTTTTT	CASSLGLFKGAGELFF
TRBV7-3	once	TRBJ2-2	.	TGTGCCAGCAGCTTGGGGCAGTATGACGGGGAGCTGTTTTTT	CASSLGQYDGELFF
TRBV2	.	TRBJ1-1	.	TGTGCCAGCATTCGGTCCGCCAACACTGAAGCTTTCTTT	CASIRSANTEAFF
TRBV29-1	.	TRBJ2-3	.	TGCAGCGTAGAAACTGGGACTAGCACAGATACGCAGTATTTT	CSVETGTSTDTQYF
TRBV6-5	few	TRBJ2-3	.	TGTGCCAGCAGTTACCGGCAGAGCACAGATACGCAGTATTTT	CASSYRQSTDTQYF
TRBV15	.	TRBJ1-2	.	TGTGCCACCAGTAACTCGTTTATCGGTAGCTATGGCTACACCTTC	CATSNSFIGSYGYTF
TRBV10-3	.	TRBJ2-5	.	TGTGCCATCAGAGATCAAGAGACCCAGTACTTC	CAIRDQETQYF
TRBV7-9	.	TRBJ1-5	.	TGTGCCAGCAGCTTAGAAGGGACACAAGGGGTGCCCCAGCATTTT	CASSLEGTQGVPQHF
TRBV7-9	few	TRBJ2-1	.	TGTGCCAGCGCTCGTGGGACTGCCTGGAGGGAGCAGTTCTTC	CASARGTAWREQFF
TRBV19	.	TRBJ1-6	.	TGTGCCAGTATTAAGGAGTCCTATGATTCACCCCTCCACTTT	CASIKESYDSPLHF
TRBV12-5	.	TRBJ1-5	TRBD1	TGTGCTAGTGGTTTACCGACAGGGGGGAAGCTTCAGCCCCAGCATTTT	CASGLPTGGKLQPQHF
TRBV19	few	TRBJ2-7	.	TGTGCCAGTAGGAGCATGGACAGACTCTCCTACGAGCAGTACTTC	CASRSMDRLSYEQYF
TRBV27	few	TRBJ1-5	.	TGTGCCAGCAGTTTAAGGGGGGGTTTGCGCAATCAGCCCCAGCATTTT	CASSLRGGLRNQPQHF
TRBV7-9	few	TRBJ1-6	.	TGTGCCAGCAGCTTAGAGTCTTCACCCCTCCACTTT	CASSLESSPLHF
TRBV7-2	many	TRBJ2-3	TRBD2	TGTGCCAGCAGCTTACTTCCGGGACTAGGAAGCACAGATACGCAGTATTTT	CASSLLPGLGSTDTQYF
TRBV11-2	few	TRBJ2-5	.	TGTGCCAGCAGCTTAGGGCCGGGGACCGCGGCCTCTGCGACCCAGTACTTC	CASSLGPGTAASATQYF
TRBV10-3	.	TRBJ1-5	.	TGTGCCATCAGTGAGTCGAGGAAGGGTGTTGGCAATCAGCCCCAGCATTTT	CAISESRKGVGNQPQHF
TRBV12-3/TRBV12-4	.	TRBJ2-2	.	TGTGCCAGCAGTCGCTTTGGGGGCACCGGGGAGCTGTTTTTT	CASSRFGGTGELFF
TRBV4-1	few	TRBJ1-1	TRBD1	TGCGCCAGCAGCTGGGACAGGGGAAGTGGAACTGAAGCTTTCTTT	CASSWDRGSGTEAFF
TRBV7-8	few	TRBJ2-6	TRBD2	TGTGCCAGCGGGCCAGCGGGGGTCTCTGGGGCCAACGTCCTGACTTTC	CASGPAGVSGANVLTF
TRBV5-1	.	TRBJ1-1	.	TGCGCCAGCAGCTTGCTTACAGGGTTGAACACTGAAGCTTTCTTT	CASSLLTGLNTEAFF
TRBV10-3	few	TRBJ1-2	TRBD1	TGTGCCATCAGTGAGACGACAGGGCTCCATGGCTACACCTTC	CAISETTGLHGYTF
TRBV19	few	TRBJ1-1	.	TGTGCCAGTAGTCCACACGGCACTGAAGCTTTCTTT	CASSPHGTEAFF
TRBV12-3/TRBV12-4	few	TRBJ2-3	.	TGTGCCAGCACCCCAACTAGACGTACAGATACGCAGTATTTT	CASTPTRRTDTQYF
TRBV6-5	.	TRBJ1-1	.	TGTGCCAGCAGTTACGTGGGGTTAGTGGGTAACACTGAAGCTTTCTTT	CASSYVGLVGNTEAFF
TRBV12-3/TRBV12-4	.	TRBJ1-2	.	TGTGCCAGCAGTGGGGTGCCATCGAAGCAAATAGACTATGGCTACACCTTC	CASSGVPSKQIDYGYTF
TRBV4-3	.	TRBJ2-2	.	TGCGCCAGCAGCCAAGGCTCGCATACCACCGGGGAGCTGTTTTTT	CASSQGSHTTGELFF
TRBV7-6	.	TRBJ2-1	.	TGTGCCAACAGCTGGCAGTTCTTC	CANSWQFF
TRBV27	few	TRBJ2-1	.	TGTGCCAGCAGTTTATTTAAGGGATCCTACAATGAGCAGTTCTTC	CASSLFKGSYNEQFF
TRBV24-1	.	TRBJ1-2	.	TGTGCCACCAGTGATCCCCGGGACCTTGCTAACTATGGCTACACCTTC	CATSDPRDLANYGYTF
TRBV6-2/TRBV6-3	.	TRBJ2-3	.	TGTGCCAGCAGTTATAGGGGGAGGCAGTTAGCAGATACGCAGTATTTT	CASSYRGRQLADTQYF
TRBV12-3/TRBV12-4	few	TRBJ2-3	.	TGTGCCAGCAGTTTAGTCGTAGGTGCGGGGCTCCTCACAGATACGCAGTATTTT	CASSLVVGAGLLTDTQYF
TRBV7-6	.	TRBJ2-5	.	TGTGCCAGCATCCTAGACGCGGGCCAAGAGACCCAGTACTTC	CASILDAGQETQYF